Listed below are T cell receptor beta chains from one sample, sequenced in a study of spatial heterogeneity in lung cancer. TCRdb independently ran MiXCR on the 5' RACE reads; one entry per CDR3 protein. The sample has about 86,000 distinct CDR3 sequences; around an eighth are singletons. Sample: PBMCs, taken at surgery. These receptors all stem from a male donor with early-stage non-small cell lung cancer. CDR3s include the opening cysteine and the closing phenylalanine or tryptophan. Each record gives: V gene, clone size, D gene, J gene, CDR3 DNA, CDR3 protein. D genes are given only for firm matches. A row's size may be missing; if present it is once, few, many or a size class.

TRBV14,few,TRBD1,TRBJ2-1,TGTGCCAGCAGCCTCGGACAGGGTATCCTAAATGAGCAGTTCTTC,CASSLGQGILNEQFF
TRBV7-9,-,TRBD2,TRBJ2-1,TGTGCCAGCACCCCAGGGAGCGGGAGGGCTCTTGAGCAGTTCTTC,CASTPGSGRALEQFF
TRBV20-1,-,TRBD1,TRBJ2-7,TGCAGTGCTAGAGATTTGGACAGGGGGGCCTACGAGCAGTACTTC,CSARDLDRGAYEQYF
TRBV3-1,many,-,TRBJ1-1,TGTGCCAGCAGTCGGGACGGCTTGAACACTGAAGCTTTCTTT,CASSRDGLNTEAFF
TRBV18,many,-,TRBJ1-1,TGTGCCAGCTCACCACGACAAGGCAACACTGAAGCTTTCTTT,CASSPRQGNTEAFF
TRBV7-9,-,-,TRBJ1-1,TGTGCCAGCGGCGAACTGAACACTGAAGCTTTCTTT,CASGELNTEAFF
TRBV6-4,many,-,TRBJ2-1,TGTGCCAGCAGTGACGGGCCGAGAGAGCGGAATGAGCAGTTCTTC,CASSDGPRERNEQFF
TRBV5-1,many,TRBD1,TRBJ1-1,TGCGCCAGCAGCACAGGGACAGGGGCTACTGAAGCTTTCTTT,CASSTGTGATEAFF
TRBV20-1,-,TRBD2,TRBJ2-3,TGCAGTGCTCGGGGGGACGGAGATACGCAGTATTTT,CSARGDGDTQYF
TRBV7-6,few,-,TRBJ2-2,TGTGCCAGCAGCCCAGGAGAAAGGGTGGCCGGGGAGCTGTTTTTT,CASSPGERVAGELFF
TRBV20-1,many,-,TRBJ1-1,TGCAGTGCTAGAGATCCCTCCCGGGGGAACACTGAAGCTTTCTTT,CSARDPSRGNTEAFF